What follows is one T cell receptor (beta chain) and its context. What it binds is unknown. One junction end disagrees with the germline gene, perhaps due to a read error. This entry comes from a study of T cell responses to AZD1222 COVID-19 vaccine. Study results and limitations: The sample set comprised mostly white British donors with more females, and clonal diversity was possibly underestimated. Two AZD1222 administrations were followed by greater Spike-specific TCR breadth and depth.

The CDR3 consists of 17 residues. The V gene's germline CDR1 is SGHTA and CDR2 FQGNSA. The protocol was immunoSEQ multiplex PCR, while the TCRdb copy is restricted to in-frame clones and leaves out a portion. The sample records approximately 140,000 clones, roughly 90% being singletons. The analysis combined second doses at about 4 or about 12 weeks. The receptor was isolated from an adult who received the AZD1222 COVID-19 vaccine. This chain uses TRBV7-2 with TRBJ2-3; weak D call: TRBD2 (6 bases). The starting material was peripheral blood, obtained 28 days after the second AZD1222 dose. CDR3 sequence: CASSLDGGGISTDTQYF. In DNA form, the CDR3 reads TGTGCCAGCAGTTTAGACGGTGGGGGGATCAGCACAGATACGCAGTATTTT.